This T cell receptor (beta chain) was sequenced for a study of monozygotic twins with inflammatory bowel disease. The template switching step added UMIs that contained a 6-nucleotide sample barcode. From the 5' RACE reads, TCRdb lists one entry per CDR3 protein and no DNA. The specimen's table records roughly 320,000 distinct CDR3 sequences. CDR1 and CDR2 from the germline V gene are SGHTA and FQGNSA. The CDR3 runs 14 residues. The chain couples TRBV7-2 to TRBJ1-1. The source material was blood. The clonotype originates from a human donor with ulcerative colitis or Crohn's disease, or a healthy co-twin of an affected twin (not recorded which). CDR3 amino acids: CASSLTRGRTEAFF.